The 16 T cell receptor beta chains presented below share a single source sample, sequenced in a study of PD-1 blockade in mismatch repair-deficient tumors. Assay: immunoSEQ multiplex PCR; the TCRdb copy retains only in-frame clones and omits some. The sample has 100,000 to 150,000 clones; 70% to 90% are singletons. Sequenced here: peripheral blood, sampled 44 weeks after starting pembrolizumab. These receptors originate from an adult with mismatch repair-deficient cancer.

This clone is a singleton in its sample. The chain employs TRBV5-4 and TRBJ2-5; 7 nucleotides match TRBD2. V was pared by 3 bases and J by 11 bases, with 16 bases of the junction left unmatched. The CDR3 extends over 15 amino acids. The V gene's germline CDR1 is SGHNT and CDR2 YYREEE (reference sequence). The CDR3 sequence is CASSWRSRELGEQYF. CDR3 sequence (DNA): TGTGCCAGCAGCTGGCGGTCGCGGGAGCTCGGGGAGCAGTACTTC.

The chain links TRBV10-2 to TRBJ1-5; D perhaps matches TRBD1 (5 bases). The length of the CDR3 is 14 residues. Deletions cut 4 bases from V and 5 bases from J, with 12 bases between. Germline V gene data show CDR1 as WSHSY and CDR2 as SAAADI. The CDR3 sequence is CASSVGGIHQPQHF. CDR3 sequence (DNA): TGCGCCAGCAGTGTTGGGGGTATCCATCAGCCCCAGCATTTT.

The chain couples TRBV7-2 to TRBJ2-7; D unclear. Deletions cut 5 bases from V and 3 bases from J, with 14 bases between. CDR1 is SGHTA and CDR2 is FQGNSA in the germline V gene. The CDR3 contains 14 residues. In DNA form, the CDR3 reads TGTGCCAGCAGCCTCCCTCCCAAGGGCTACGAGCAGTACTTC. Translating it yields CASSLPPKGYEQYF. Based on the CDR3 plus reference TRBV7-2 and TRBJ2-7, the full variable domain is GAGVSQSPSNKVTEKGKDVELRCDPISGHTALYWYRQSLGQGLEFLIYFQGNSAPDKSGLPSDRFSAERTGGSVSTLTIQRTQQEDSAVYLCASSLPPKGYEQYFGPGTRLTVT.

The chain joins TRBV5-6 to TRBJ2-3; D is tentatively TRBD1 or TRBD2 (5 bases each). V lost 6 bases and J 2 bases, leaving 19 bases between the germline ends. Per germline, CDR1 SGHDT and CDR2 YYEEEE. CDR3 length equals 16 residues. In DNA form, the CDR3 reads TGTGCCAGCACCATCACCGGGACCTACCTCACAGATACGCAGTATTTT. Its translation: CASTITGTYLTDTQYF.

CDR3 DNA sequence: TGTGCCAGCAGCCTTGCCCCTCCCGGCGGTAGCTTCACAGATACGCAGTATTTT. Protein product: CASSLAPPGGSFTDTQYF. The chain employs TRBV28 and TRBJ2-3; D ambiguous. Germline CDR1 is MDHEN and CDR2 is SYDVKM. The V end lost 6 bases, the J end lost 2 bases, and 24 bases lay between the germline ends. This CDR3 region has 18 residues.

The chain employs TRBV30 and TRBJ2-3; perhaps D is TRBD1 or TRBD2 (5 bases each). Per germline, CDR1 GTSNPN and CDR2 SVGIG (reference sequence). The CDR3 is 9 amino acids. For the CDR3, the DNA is TGTGGGGGGAGCGATACGCAGTATTTT. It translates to CGGSDTQYF.

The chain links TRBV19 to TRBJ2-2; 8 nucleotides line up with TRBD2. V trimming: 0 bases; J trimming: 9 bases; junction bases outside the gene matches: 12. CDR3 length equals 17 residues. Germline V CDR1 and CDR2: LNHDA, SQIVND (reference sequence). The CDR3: CASSIDLVAGGLRELFF. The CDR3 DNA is TGTGCCAGTAGTATAGATCTTGTGGCGGGAGGTTTGAGGGAGCTGTTTTTT. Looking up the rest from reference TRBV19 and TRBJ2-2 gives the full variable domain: DGGITQSPKYLFRKEGQNVTLSCEQNLNHDAMYWYRQDPGQGLRLIYYSQIVNDFQKGDIAEGYSVSREKKESFPLTVTSAQKNPTAFYLCASSIDLVAGGLRELFFGEGSRLTVL.

The CDR3 here is CASSLAGGGWEKLFF. CDR3 sequence (DNA): TGTGCCAGCAGCCTAGCAGGGGGCGGCTGGGAAAAACTGTTTTTT. The chain carries TRBV13 and TRBJ1-4; TRBD1 matches 8 bases. The CDR3 length is 15 residues. Germline assignment: CDR1 PRHDT and CDR2 FYEKMQ (reference sequence). Trimming removed 5 bases from V and 8 bases from J; junction bases left unmatched: 10.

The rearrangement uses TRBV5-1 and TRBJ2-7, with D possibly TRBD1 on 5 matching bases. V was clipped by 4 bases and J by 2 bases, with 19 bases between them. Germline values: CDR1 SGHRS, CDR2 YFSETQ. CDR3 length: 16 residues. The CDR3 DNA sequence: TGCGCCAGCAGCCCCTATGTAGGCAGGGCCCCCTACGAGCAGTACTTC. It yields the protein CASSPYVGRAPYEQYF.

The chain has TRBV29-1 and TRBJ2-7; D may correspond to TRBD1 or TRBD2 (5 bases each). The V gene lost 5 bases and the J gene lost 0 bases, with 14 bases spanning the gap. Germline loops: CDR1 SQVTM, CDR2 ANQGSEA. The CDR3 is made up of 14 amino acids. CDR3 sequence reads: CSVPGTTSSYEQYF. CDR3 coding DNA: TGCAGCGTTCCCGGGACGACGAGCTCCTACGAGCAGTACTTC.

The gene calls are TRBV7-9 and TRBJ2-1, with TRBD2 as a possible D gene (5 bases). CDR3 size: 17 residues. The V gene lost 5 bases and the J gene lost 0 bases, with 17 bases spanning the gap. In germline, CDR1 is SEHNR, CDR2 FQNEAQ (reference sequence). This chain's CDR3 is CASSQWWTPSSYNEQFF. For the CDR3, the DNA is TGTGCCAGCAGCCAATGGTGGACTCCGAGCTCCTACAATGAGCAGTTCTTC.

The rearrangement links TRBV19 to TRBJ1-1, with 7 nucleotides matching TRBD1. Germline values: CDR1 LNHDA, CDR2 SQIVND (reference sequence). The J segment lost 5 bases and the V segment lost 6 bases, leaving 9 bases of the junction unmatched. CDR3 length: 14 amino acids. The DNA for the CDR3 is TGTGCCAGTAGGGGGCCAGGGGGATGGACTGAAGCTTTCTTT. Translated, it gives CASRGPGGWTEAFF.

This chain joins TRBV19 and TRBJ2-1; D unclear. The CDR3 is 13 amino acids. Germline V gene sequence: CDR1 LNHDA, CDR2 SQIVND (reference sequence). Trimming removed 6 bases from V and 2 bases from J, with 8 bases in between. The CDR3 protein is CASRGSPYNEQFF. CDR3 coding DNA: TGTGCCAGTAGGGGATCACCCTACAATGAGCAGTTCTTC.

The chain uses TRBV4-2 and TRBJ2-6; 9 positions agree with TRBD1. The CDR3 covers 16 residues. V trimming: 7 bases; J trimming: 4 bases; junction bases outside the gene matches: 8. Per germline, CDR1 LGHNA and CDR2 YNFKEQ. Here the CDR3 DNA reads TGTGCCAGCACTATGGACAGGGGAACAGGGGCCAACGTCCTGACTTTC. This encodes CASTMDRGTGANVLTF.

CDR3 sequence reads: CATPMRGLACRPYF. The CDR3 DNA reads as TGTGCCACTCCTATGCGGGGACTAGCTTGCAGACCGTACTTC. This chain connects TRBV21-1 to TRBJ2-7; the D call of TRBD2 is as the table states it, not checked on the DNA. TRBV21-1 is a pseudogene. CDR3 length: 14 residues.

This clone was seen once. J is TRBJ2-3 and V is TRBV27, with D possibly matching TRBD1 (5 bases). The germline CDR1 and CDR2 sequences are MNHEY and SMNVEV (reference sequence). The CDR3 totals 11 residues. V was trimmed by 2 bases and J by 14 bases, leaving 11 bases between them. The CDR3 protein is CASSLVGRWYF. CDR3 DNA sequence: TGTGCCAGCAGTTTAGTGGGGCGGTGGTATTTT.